This T cell receptor beta chain is drawn from a study of PD-1 blockade in mismatch repair-deficient tumors. CDR1 is SGHNT, CDR2 YYREEE, per germline (reference sequence). Trimming removed 0 bases from V and 4 bases from J; junction bases left unmatched: 6. The CDR3 loop spans 16 amino acids. A word on this clone: Its antigen is as yet unknown.

The study's findings and limits: Tumor-resident clones, often undetectable pretreatment in blood, expanded then contracted after pembrolizumab.

TCRdb's table, derived via immunoSEQ multiplex PCR, lists solely in-frame clones and lacks some. The sample has about 63,000 clones; around 88% are singletons. The rearrangement uses TRBV5-4 and TRBJ1-3, with TRBD1 identical over 8 bases. This receptor was taken from an adult with mismatch repair-deficient cancer. The sequenced sample was peripheral blood, obtained 52 weeks after starting pembrolizumab. CDR3 in amino acids: CASSLEAGGAGNTIYF. In DNA form, the CDR3 reads TGTGCCAGCAGCTTGGAGGCAGGGGGCGCAGGAAACACCATATATTTT.